This T cell receptor beta chain comes out of a study of cytomegalovirus exposure and HLA in healthy donors. Primers: 60 Vbeta forward and 13 Jbeta reverse. Clones were sequenced by immunoSEQ multiplex PCR, and TCRdb holds only the in-frame ones, with some missing. The repertoire has over 150,000 clones, 70% to 80% of them found once; the top ten carry around 4%. This clone showed up just a few times. The CDR3 length is 13 residues. V lost 6 bases and J 0 bases, leaving 8 bases between the germline ends. Germline CDR1 and CDR2: MGHDK and SYGVNS. This receptor was identified in a man aged 35-49 years in good health and CMV-seronegative. V usage is TRBV25-1 and J usage is TRBJ1-1, with D perhaps TRBD1 (5 bases). The sequencing sample was made of PBMCs. CDR3 DNA sequence: TGTGCCAGCAGGGACAAATTGAACACTGAAGCTTTCTTT. Translating it yields CASRDKLNTEAFF.